The 21 T cell receptor beta chains below were found in one sample sequenced in a study of HIV-infected children after antiretroviral therapy interruption. The TCR library was built from RNA with a 3' RACE protocol and unique molecular identifiers. TCRdb passed the 3' RACE reads through MiXCR, listing each CDR3 protein once. Among about 89,000 distinct CDR3 sequences listed, about 6.3% were seen once. Treatment of the sample: PENTA 11 planned treatment interruption arm or continuous ART arm. The material was CD45RA+ CD4+ T cells from PBMCs, pooled from several time points, obtained from a donor given antiretroviral therapy, either interrupted or continuous. The subset: naive CD4+ CD45RA+ CD45RO- T cells. Source of these receptors: a pool of human donors with HIV.

This clonotype has more than one count but fewer than ten. The V call is TRBV6-5, the J call TRBJ2-2, with no clear D. Trimming left V 2 bases short and J 3 bases short, with 10 bases between. This CDR3 has 15 residues. CDR1 and CDR2 (germline): MNHEY, SVGAGI. The CDR3 loop is CASSYRIRYTGELFF. The CDR3 DNA is TGTGCCAGCAGTTACCGTATTAGGTACACCGGGGAGCTGTTTTTT.

This sequence joins TRBV21-1 and TRBJ1-2; the table's D call, TRBD1, has no DNA check behind it. TRBV21-1 is an annotated pseudogene. The CDR3 contains 16 residues. This CDR3 reads CASSKDREGPNYGYTF. CDR3 DNA sequence: TGTGCCAGCAGCAAAGACAGGGAGGGGCCCAACTATGGCTACACCTTC.

This clonotype was counted ten times or more. J is TRBJ2-5 and V is TRBV7-2; 11 bases fit TRBD2. The CDR3 is made up of 15 amino acids. V lost 2 bases and J lost 5; bases outside the gene matches: 4. CDR1 SGHTA and CDR2 FQGNSA come from the germline V gene. The CDR3 here is CASSLTSGGGETQYF. As DNA, the CDR3 is TGTGCCAGCAGCTTAACTAGCGGGGGAGGCGAGACCCAGTACTTC.

In its sample, this clonotype was seen many times. The germline gene is not matched at one end of the junction; a read error may be the cause. The rearrangement uses TRBV27 and TRBJ2-7; D gene ambiguous. Looked up from germline, CDR1 is MNHEY and CDR2 is SMNVEV (reference sequence). CDR3 length equals 14 residues. CDR3 coding DNA: TGTGCCAGCAGTGTATCGCTGTCCCCCTACGAGCAGTACTTC. The encoded protein is CASSVSLSPYEQYF.

In its sample, this clonotype was seen many times. The rearrangement joins TRBV20-1 to TRBJ1-6; D remains unclear. The ends were cut back, 0 bases at V and 0 bases at J, with 6 bases in the middle. CDR1 and CDR2 from the germline V gene are DFQATT and SNEGSKA (reference sequence). The CDR3 runs 15 residues. CDR3 bases: TGCAGTGCTAGAGACTCAGGCTCCTATAATTCACCCCTCCACTTT. Amino acid sequence: CSARDSGSYNSPLHF.

This clonotype showed up many times. This rearrangement joins TRBV7-2 to TRBJ2-7, with 7 bases fitting TRBD1. CDR1 is SGHTA and CDR2 is FQGNSA in the germline V gene. This CDR3 is 14 amino acids long. Trimming at V came to 5 bases and at J to 5 bases, leaving 9 bases not matched to a gene. CDR3 region: CASSRRDSFNEQYF. The CDR3, as DNA: TGTGCCAGCAGCCGCCGGGACAGCTTTAACGAGCAGTACTTC.

This rearrangement joins TRBV7-2 to TRBJ2-1, with TRBD1 matching 7 bases. This CDR3 spans 14 amino acids. Germline CDR1 SGHTA, CDR2 FQGNSA. V trimming: 3 bases; J trimming: 8 bases; junction bases outside the gene matches: 7. In DNA, the CDR3 is TGTGCCAGCAGCTTGACAGGGTTCGGTGATGAGCAGTTCTTC. Encoded protein: CASSLTGFGDEQFF.

This clonotype was seen repeatedly, ten times or more. The rearrangement joins TRBV3-1 to TRBJ1-1, with 10 bases that match TRBD1. The CDR3 has 14 amino acids. CDR1 and CDR2 (germline): LGHDT, YNNKEL (reference sequence). With V trimmed by 1 base and J by 6 bases, 2 bases remained unmatched. The CDR3 loop is CASSQVGQGAEAFF. DNA for the CDR3: TGTGCCAGCAGCCAAGTAGGACAGGGGGCTGAAGCTTTCTTT.

In this sample, this clonotype turned up many times. This chain links TRBV9 with TRBJ2-7; D is undetermined. This CDR3 is 13 amino acids long. Trimming shortened V by 1 base and J by 7 bases, and 12 bases separated the two germline ends. Germline CDR1 is SGDLS and CDR2 is YYNGEE. CDR3 residues: CASSVSPGLEQYF. CDR3 DNA sequence: TGTGCCAGCAGCGTAAGCCCAGGCTTGGAGCAGTACTTC.

This clonotype was seen many times. The chain employs TRBV20-1 and TRBJ1-5; D possibly corresponds to TRBD1 (5 bases). The CDR3 totals 13 residues. Between the trimmed V and J ends, which lost 4 bases and 9 bases, there was a span of 16 bases. Germline-derived CDR1 and CDR2 are DFQATT and SNEGSKA (reference sequence). The CDR3 DNA is TGCAGTGCTATGGGGACCGGGACGAGGCCCCAGCATTTT. This sequence encodes CSAMGTGTRPQHF.

This clonotype has just a few counts. The V call is TRBV7-9, the J call TRBJ1-2; TRBD1 is a possible D gene (5 bases). Germline assignment: CDR1 SEHNR and CDR2 FQNEAQ (reference sequence). The CDR3 consists of 15 residues. Trimming pared 5 bases from V and 4 bases from J, leaving 17 bases between. CDR3 region: CASSGGKGRPYGYTF. The CDR3, as DNA: TGTGCCAGCAGCGGGGGGAAAGGGCGCCCCTATGGCTACACCTTC.

This sequence joins TRBV11-2 and TRBJ2-3, with TRBD2 as a possible D gene (5 bases). Trimming took 5 bases from V and 2 from J, leaving 17 bases between them. Germline V gene sequence: CDR1 SGHAT, CDR2 FQNNGV. The CDR3 is 16 amino acids. The CDR3, as DNA: TGTGCCAGCAGCCCCGATTACACTAGACACACAGATACGCAGTATTTT. This sequence encodes CASSPDYTRHTDTQYF.

This clonotype appeared a few times. The chain has TRBV29-1 and TRBJ2-3, with 12 bases matching TRBD2. CDR1 and CDR2 from the germline V gene are SQVTM and ANQGSEA. There are 15 residues in the CDR3. The ends lost 6 bases at V and 1 base at J; junction bases unmatched: 5. The CDR3 loop reads CSVAGLAGRTDTQYF. The CDR3, as DNA: TGCAGCGTCGCCGGACTAGCGGGGCGCACAGATACGCAGTATTTT.

J is TRBJ1-1 and V is TRBV10-3; the D is unclear. The length of the CDR3 is 16 residues. Trimming shortened V by 1 base and J by 4 bases, and 16 bases separated the two germline ends. CDR1 and CDR2 (germline): ENHRY, SYGVKD. CDR3 DNA: TGTGCCATCAGTGAGTTTCCAGCATCAGGAGGCACTGAAGCTTTCTTT. This gives the protein CAISEFPASGGTEAFF.

This clonotype has ten or more counts. The chain employs TRBV3-1 and TRBJ1-1, with D possibly being TRBD1 (5 bases). The CDR3 loop spans 13 amino acids. V was shortened by 3 bases and J by 7 bases, with 12 bases between the two germline ends. The germline V gene has CDR1 LGHDT and CDR2 YNNKEL (reference sequence). Written as DNA, the CDR3 is TGTGCCAGCAGCCACGGGGCTCTCAGTGAAGCTTTCTTT. Amino acids: CASSHGALSEAFF.

J is TRBJ2-2 and V is TRBV7-9; weak D call: TRBD2 (6 bases). Germline V CDR1 and CDR2: SEHNR, FQNEAQ (reference sequence). CDR3 length: 14 amino acids. The ends were cut back, 5 bases at V and 3 bases at J, with 10 bases in the middle. The CDR3 region has the DNA TGTGCCAGCAGCCCCGGGACTTACACCGGGGAGCTGTTTTTT. Translation gives CASSPGTYTGELFF.

This clonotype was recorded many times. The rearrangement joins TRBV6-6 to TRBJ2-2, with D perhaps given as TRBD1 or TRBD2 (6 bases each). Trimming left V 5 bases short and J 7 bases short, with 11 bases between. The CDR3 is made up of 13 amino acids. CDR1 and CDR2 (germline): MNHNY, SVGAGI (reference sequence). CDR3 sequence reads: CASSRGGHGELFF. The CDR3 nucleotides read TGTGCCAGCAGTAGAGGGGGGCACGGGGAGCTGTTTTTT.

The chain uses TRBV3-1 and TRBJ2-7; 10 nucleotides line up with TRBD2. V trimming: 0 bases; J trimming: 2 bases; junction bases outside the gene matches: 1. Germline V gene sequence: CDR1 LGHDT, CDR2 YNNKEL (reference sequence). The CDR3 sequence is 15 residues long. This CDR3 reads CASSQELAGAYEQYF. CDR3 sequence (DNA): TGTGCCAGCAGCCAAGAGCTAGCGGGGGCCTACGAGCAGTACTTC.

This clonotype was detected many times. This chain links TRBV18 with TRBJ2-7; 8 nucleotides agree with TRBD1. Germline-derived CDR1 and CDR2 are KGHSH and LQKENI. There are 19 residues in the CDR3. V lost 3 bases, J lost 3 bases, and 19 bases stayed unmatched. The CDR3 DNA reads TGTGCCAGCTCACCGAGAGGAACACAACCGGACAGGGCTGGCTACGAGCAGTACTTC. It codes for CASSPRGTQPDRAGYEQYF.

This clonotype has a count of ten or more. V is TRBV18 and J is TRBJ1-3, with a tentative D call TRBD1 (6 bases). V was pared by 3 bases and J by 1 base, with 10 bases between. The CDR3 consists of 15 residues. Germline V gives CDR1 KGHSH, CDR2 LQKENI. CDR3 nucleotides: TGTGCCAGCTCACCGAACAGGGATTCTGGAAACACCATATATTTT. Amino acid sequence: CASSPNRDSGNTIYF.

This clonotype was counted many times. The rearrangement links TRBV12-3 or TRBV12-4 to TRBJ1-2, with a weak D call TRBD1 (5 bases). V was shortened by 6 bases and J by 4 bases, with 15 bases between the two germline ends. The CDR3 length is 14 residues. CDR3 amino acids: CASSRRGTGYGYTF. The CDR3 region has the DNA TGTGCCAGCAGCCGAAGGGGAACAGGCTATGGCTACACCTTC.